Listed below are T cell receptor beta chains from one sample, sequenced in a study of multiple sclerosis patients with progressive multifocal leukoencephalopathy. Sequenced by immunoSEQ multiplex PCR; TCRdb stores in-frame clones only, minus some. The sample comprises roughly 30,000 clones, 88% of which are singletons, and approximately 1% rests with the top ten. The specimen sequenced was PBMCs. The receptor set was obtained from a human donor with multiple sclerosis. Each CDR3 is given with its conserved first and last residue.

CASSLEWGNEQFF	TRBJ2-1	TRBV11-3
CASSLMATRYNSPLHF	TRBJ1-6	TRBV7-3
CASSLSGTSHNEQFF	TRBJ2-1	TRBV7-3
CASRTGGSSQPQHF	TRBJ1-5	TRBV6-6
CASSYTGSYEQYF	TRBJ2-7	TRBV6-5
CASRTQGGNSDTEAFF	TRBJ1-1	TRBV28
CASSVGQGITYEQYF	TRBJ2-7	TRBV9
CASSVSQGEKLFF	TRBJ1-4	TRBV9
CASSLGAGRDTEAFF	TRBJ1-1	TRBV5-1
CASSLRGGQKNTEAFF	TRBJ1-1	TRBV6-6
CASSIGGGVRGTEAFF	TRBJ1-1	TRBV19
CASSDEMPGTHYEQYF	TRBJ2-7	TRBV9
CASSGTEAFF	TRBJ1-1	TRBV25-1
CATQVGTGSGYTF	TRBJ1-2	TRBV2
CASSLEQGDEAFF	TRBJ1-1	TRBV5-4
CASSLVDRGHNSPLHF	TRBJ1-6	TRBV5-6
CASLKGDRGRNTEAFF	TRBJ1-1	TRBV18
CASSSGLAESTDTQYF	TRBJ2-3	TRBV7-9
CASSPGRYQETQYF	TRBJ2-5	TRBV18
CASSFGGGSYGYTF	TRBJ1-2	TRBV27
CASGTGYTEAFF	TRBJ1-1	TRBV5-1
CASSPGTPTDTQYF	TRBJ2-3	TRBV19
CASSPPRAGAPYEQYF	TRBJ2-7	TRBV7-8
CATRKDRLYNSPLHF	TRBJ1-6	TRBV6-5
CASTGGASSYNSPLHF	TRBJ1-6	TRBV9
CASSLQGGNTEAFF	TRBJ1-1	TRBV5-1
CASSQEGLAGGLRQFF	TRBJ2-1	TRBV14
CASSLVRGVSNEQYF	-	TRBV11-2
CASSFFRGAYEQYF	TRBJ2-7	TRBV28
CASSIDGGGGQNEQFF	TRBJ2-1	TRBV19
CASSRRDSSPLKLFF	TRBJ1-4	TRBV7-2
CASSTKPGLNTGELFF	TRBJ2-2	TRBV7-2
CASSPGAKGTQYF	TRBJ2-5	TRBV13
CASSLTGTNTEAFF	TRBJ1-1	TRBV7-9
CAIGGGGGGNQPQHF	TRBJ1-5	TRBV10-3
CASTSGASGGKTQYF	TRBJ2-5	TRBV5-1
CAWRSVVGNEQFF	TRBJ2-1	TRBV30
CASSRDRGNQPQHF	TRBJ1-5	TRBV2
CASSEAQGSYGYTF	TRBJ1-2	TRBV2
CASSPEAASFSGNTIYF	TRBJ1-3	TRBV5-1
CAWSETGGMDEQYF	TRBJ2-7	TRBV30
CASSRGETQYF	TRBJ2-5	TRBV7-2
CASSSYRDRVEKLFF	TRBJ1-4	TRBV7-8
CASSIQQGGGYTF	TRBJ1-2	TRBV19
CATSRDEGGRAKNIQYF	TRBJ2-4	TRBV15
CASSVGQGANYGYTF	TRBJ1-2	TRBV9
CASSPDSGYGYTF	TRBJ1-2	TRBV28
CASSRRSRGVNEKLFF	TRBJ1-4	TRBV5-6
CASSQGLAVSLAKNIQYF	TRBJ2-4	TRBV6-1
CASSEIFGQAGANVLTF	TRBJ2-6	TRBV4-3
CAISDQTSSYEQYF	TRBJ2-7	TRBV10-3
CASSQDLELGPGVGEQYF	TRBJ2-7	TRBV4-3
CSALKGHLRHADTQYF	TRBJ2-3	TRBV29-1
CASSGEGLAGTYEQYF	TRBJ2-7	TRBV9
CASSQENEGLQYF	TRBJ2-3	TRBV4-2
CASSELVGSNSPLHF	TRBJ1-6	TRBV6-1
CASSLLRGALYNEQFF	TRBJ2-1	TRBV7-8
CASSHTGGGYEQYF	TRBJ2-7	TRBV6-1
CSVEGVIYTEAFF	TRBJ1-1	TRBV29-1